The 16 T cell receptor beta chains listed next were all sequenced from one sample in a study of cytomegalovirus exposure and HLA in healthy donors. PCR was performed using 60 Vbeta and 13 Jbeta primers. The assay was immunoSEQ multiplex PCR, and TCRdb's table has in-frame clones only and misses some. The table lists under 200,000 clones, over 75% of them singletons. The sequenced material came from PBMCs. The source is a woman in her 50s in good health and CMV-seronegative.

The rearrangement joins TRBV29-1 to TRBJ2-5; D is unresolved. The J call could be wrong; TRBJ2-7 is a better fit for the DNA end. The CDR3 is made up of 13 amino acids. The germline CDR1 and CDR2 sequences are SQVTM and ANQGSEA. Written as DNA, the CDR3 is TGCAGCGTTGCTAGGTCGAGCTCCTACGAGCAGTACTTC. Protein product: CSVARSSSYEQYF.

The sample holds a few counts of this clone. The chain employs TRBV10-3 and TRBJ1-1, with 8 bases fitting TRBD1. The CDR3 length is 13 residues. Germline loops: CDR1 ENHRY, CDR2 SYGVKD. Trimming removed 4 bases from V and 8 bases from J; junction bases left unmatched: 6. CDR3 in DNA: TGTGCCATCAGTGTACAGGGGGGTGGGGAAGCTTTCTTT. Protein product: CAISVQGGGEAFF.

The chain joins TRBV30 to TRBJ1-6; TRBD1 agrees at 10 bases. This CDR3 has 17 residues. The V segment lost 0 bases and the J segment 7 bases; nucleotides outside the gene matches: 9. Germline V gives CDR1 GTSNPN, CDR2 SVGIG (reference sequence). The CDR3 loop is CAWSVWDRGDLNSPLHF. CDR3 nucleotides: TGTGCCTGGAGTGTCTGGGACAGGGGAGATTTGAATTCACCCCTCCACTTT.

The genes are TRBV2 and TRBJ1-3, with 8 positions matching TRBD1. The CDR3 has 16 amino acids. Germline loops: CDR1 SNHLY, CDR2 FYNNEI. V gave up 4 bases and J gave up 0 bases; unmatched junction bases: 5. The CDR3 loop is CASSGTGSSSGNTIYF. CDR3 coding DNA: TGTGCCAGCAGTGGGACAGGGAGCTCCTCTGGAAACACCATATATTTT.

The CDR3 bases are TGTGCCAGCAGCTGGACAAGCGTCTCCTACGAGCAGTACTTC. Residues: CASSWTSVSYEQYF. The rearrangement joins TRBV5-4 to TRBJ2-7, with D possibly being TRBD1 (5 bases). In germline, CDR1 is SGHNT, CDR2 YYREEE (reference sequence). V lost 3 bases and J lost 0, with 10 bases in between. The CDR3 consists of 14 residues. Full variable domain (missing parts from reference TRBV5-4 and TRBJ2-7): ETGVTQSPTHLIKTRGQQVTLRCSSQSGHNTVSWYQQALGQGPQFIFQYYREEENGRGNFPPRFSGLQFPNYSSELNVNALELDDSALYLCASSWTSVSYEQYFGPGTRLTVT.

V gene TRBV27 combines with J gene TRBJ2-7, with 7 bases that match TRBD2. The ends lost 6 bases at V and 4 bases at J; junction bases unmatched: 21. This CDR3 is built from 18 residues. Germline CDR1 and CDR2: MNHEY and SMNVEV (reference sequence). CDR3 nucleotides: TGTGCCAGCAGCTCAGAGGTGAGGTCAGCTAGCGGAGCTTACGAGCAGTACTTC. Translated: CASSSEVRSASGAYEQYF.

This clone came up once. V gene TRBV19 combines with J gene TRBJ2-2, with 9 bases fitting TRBD1. The V gene end was trimmed by 6 bases and the J gene end by 7 bases; junction bases not matched to a gene: 9. This CDR3 has 15 residues. Germline CDR1 and CDR2: LNHDA and SQIVND (reference sequence). The CDR3 loop reads CASRNRGRVDGELFF. DNA of the CDR3: TGTGCCAGTAGAAACAGGGGGCGGGTGGACGGGGAGCTGTTTTTT.

This sequence joins TRBV9 and TRBJ1-3; D ambiguous. The V end was cut by 3 bases, the J end by 0 bases, with 13 bases between. The CDR3 sequence is 16 residues long. Germline V lookup: CDR1 SGDLS, CDR2 YYNGEE. CDR3 loop: CASSARHTLSGNTIYF. The DNA for the CDR3 is TGTGCCAGCAGCGCTCGACATACACTCTCTGGAAACACCATATATTTT.

This clone is a singleton in its sample. J is TRBJ1-2 and V is TRBV7-2; the D gene is possibly TRBD1 (5 bases). In germline, CDR1 is SGHTA, CDR2 FQGNSA. V gave up 10 bases and J gave up 6 bases, with 15 bases separating them. The CDR3 runs 12 residues. The CDR3 DNA reads TGTGCCATTAAGGTGGGGCAAAATGGCTACACCTTC. This sequence encodes CAIKVGQNGYTF.

This CDR3 reads CASGTGLPITDTQYF. The CDR3 nucleotides read TGTGCCAGCGGAACAGGACTACCAATCACAGATACGCAGTATTTT. V usage is TRBV6-5 and J usage is TRBJ2-3; weak D call: TRBD2 (6 bases). CDR1 is MNHEY, CDR2 SVGAGI, per germline. The CDR3 covers 15 residues. With 8 bases removed from V and 2 bases from J, the gap between germline ends came to 17 bases.

The chain recombines TRBV2 with TRBJ2-7; TRBD2 aligns across 7 bases. The length of the CDR3 is 14 residues. The germline CDR1 and CDR2 sequences are SNHLY and FYNNEI. Germline trimming cut 8 bases from V and 3 bases from J; bases unmatched to any gene: 10. The CDR3 spells CASQTGGGNYEQYF. The CDR3, as DNA: TGTGCCAGCCAGACGGGGGGAGGAAACTACGAGCAGTACTTC.

Worth noting for this clone: The germline gene is not matched at one end of the junction; a read error may be the cause. The rearrangement uses TRBV7-7 and TRBJ2-5; TRBD1 agrees at 8 bases. CDR1 and CDR2 from the germline V gene are SSHAT and FNYEAQ (reference sequence). The CDR3 extends over 16 amino acids. The CDR3 protein is CASSLIPGGAGETQYF. The CDR3 DNA reads as TGTGCTAGCAGCTTAATACCAGGGGGCGCGGGAGAGACCCAGTACTTC.

This chain joins TRBV2 and TRBJ2-3; D may be TRBD2 (6 bases). The CDR3 runs 13 residues. V lost 8 bases, J lost 2 bases, and 11 bases lay in between. Looked up from germline, CDR1 is SNHLY and CDR2 is FYNNEI. CDR3 protein: CASGERVTDTQYF. CDR3 DNA: TGTGCCAGCGGGGAGCGGGTCACAGATACGCAGTATTTT.

This chain uses TRBV7-9 with TRBJ2-5; 9 positions match TRBD2. Trimming took 5 bases from V and 0 from J; bases not matched to a gene: 16. Looked up from germline, CDR1 is SEHNR and CDR2 is FQNEAQ (reference sequence). The CDR3 contains 19 residues. CDR3 nucleotides: TGTGCCAGCAGCCCAGCTAGGCCTAGCGGGGTTGAGGACCAAGAGACCCAGTACTTC. Encoded protein: CASSPARPSGVEDQETQYF.

The CDR3 region has the DNA TGTGCCAGCAGCGACCACCGCGGGGGTAGGACATCTAACTCTGGAAACACCATATATTTT. This codes for CASSDHRGGRTSNSGNTIYF. This chain links TRBV28 with TRBJ1-3, with D tentatively TRBD1 (5 bases). The CDR3 totals 20 residues. Trimming cost V 6 bases and J 0 bases, with 27 bases left between them. Per germline, CDR1 MDHEN and CDR2 SYDVKM. The whole variable domain, remainder taken from reference TRBV28 and TRBJ1-3, is DVKVTQSSRYLVKRTGEKVFLECVQDMDHENMFWYRQDPGLGLRLIYFSYDVKMKEKGDIPEGYSVSREKKERFSLILESASTNQTSMYLCASSDHRGGRTSNSGNTIYFGEGSWLTVV.

The DNA of the CDR3 is TGTGCCAGCAGCCCTCCATCGCGGGGCCTCAATCAGCCCCAGCATTTT. Protein product: CASSPPSRGLNQPQHF. This chain uses TRBV7-3 with TRBJ1-5; D may be TRBD1 (5 bases). Germline CDR1 is SGHTA and CDR2 is FQGTGA. V was cut by 5 bases and J by 3 bases, with 17 bases left in between. This CDR3 comprises 16 residues.